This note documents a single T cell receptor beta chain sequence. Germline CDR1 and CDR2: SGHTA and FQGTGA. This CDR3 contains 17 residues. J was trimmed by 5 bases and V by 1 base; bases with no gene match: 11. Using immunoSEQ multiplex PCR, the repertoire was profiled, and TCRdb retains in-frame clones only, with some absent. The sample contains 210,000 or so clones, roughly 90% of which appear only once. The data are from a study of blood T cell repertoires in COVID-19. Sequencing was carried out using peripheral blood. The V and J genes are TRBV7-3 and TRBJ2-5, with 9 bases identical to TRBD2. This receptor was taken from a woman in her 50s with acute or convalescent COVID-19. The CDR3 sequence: CASSLRASGAWGETQYF. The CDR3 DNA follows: TGTGCCAGCAGCTTAAGGGCTAGCGGGGCCTGGGGCGAGACCCAGTACTTC. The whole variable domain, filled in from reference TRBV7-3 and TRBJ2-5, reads GAGVSQTPSNKVTEKGKYVELRCDPISGHTALYWYRQSLGQGPEFLIYFQGTGAADDSGLPNDRFFAVRPEGSVSTLKIQRTERGDSAVYLCASSLRASGAWGETQYFGPGTRLLVL.